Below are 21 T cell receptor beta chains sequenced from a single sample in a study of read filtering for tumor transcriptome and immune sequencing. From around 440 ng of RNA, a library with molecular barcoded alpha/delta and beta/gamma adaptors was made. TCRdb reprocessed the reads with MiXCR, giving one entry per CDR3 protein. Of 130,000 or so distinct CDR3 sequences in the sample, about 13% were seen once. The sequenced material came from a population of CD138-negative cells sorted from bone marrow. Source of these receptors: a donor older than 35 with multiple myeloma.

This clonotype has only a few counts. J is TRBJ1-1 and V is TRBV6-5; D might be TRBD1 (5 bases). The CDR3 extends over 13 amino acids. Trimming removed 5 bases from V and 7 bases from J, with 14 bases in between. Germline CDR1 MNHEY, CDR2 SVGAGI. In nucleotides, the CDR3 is TGTGCCAGCAGTCCCTTCGACAGAATTGAAGCTTTCTTT. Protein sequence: CASSPFDRIEAFF.

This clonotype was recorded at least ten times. CDR3 region: CASKGLFYNEQFF. DNA for the CDR3: TGTGCCAGCAAGGGACTATTCTACAATGAGCAGTTCTTC. This rearrangement joins TRBV7-2 to TRBJ2-1; TRBD2 matches at 7 bases. The J segment lost 3 bases and the V segment lost 7 bases, leaving 3 bases of the junction unmatched. CDR1 is SGHTA, CDR2 FQGNSA, per germline. The CDR3 has 13 residues.

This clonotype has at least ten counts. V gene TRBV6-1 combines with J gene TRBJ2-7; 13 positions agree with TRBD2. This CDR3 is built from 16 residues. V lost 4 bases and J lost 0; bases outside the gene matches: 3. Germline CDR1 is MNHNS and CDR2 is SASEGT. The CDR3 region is CASSARTSGSSYEQYF. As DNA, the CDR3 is TGTGCCAGCAGTGCCCGGACTAGCGGGAGCTCCTACGAGCAGTACTTC.

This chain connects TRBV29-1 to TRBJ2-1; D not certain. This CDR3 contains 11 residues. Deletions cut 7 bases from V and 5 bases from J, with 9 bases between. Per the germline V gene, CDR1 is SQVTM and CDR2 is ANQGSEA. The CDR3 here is CSGITHNEQFF. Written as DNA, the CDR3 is TGCAGCGGGATTACACACAATGAGCAGTTCTTC.

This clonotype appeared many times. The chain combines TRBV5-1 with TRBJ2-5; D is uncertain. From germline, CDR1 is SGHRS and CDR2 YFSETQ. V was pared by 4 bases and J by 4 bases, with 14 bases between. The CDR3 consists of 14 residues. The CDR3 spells CASSPDMGSETQYF. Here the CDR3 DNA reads TGCGCCAGCAGCCCTGATATGGGGTCAGAGACCCAGTACTTC.

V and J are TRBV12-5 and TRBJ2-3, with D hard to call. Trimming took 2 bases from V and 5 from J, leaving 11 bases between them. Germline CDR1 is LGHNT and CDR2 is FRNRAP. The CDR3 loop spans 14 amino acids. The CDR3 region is CASGLTTPGDTQYF. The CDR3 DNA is TGTGCTAGTGGTTTGACGACGCCCGGAGATACGCAGTATTTT.

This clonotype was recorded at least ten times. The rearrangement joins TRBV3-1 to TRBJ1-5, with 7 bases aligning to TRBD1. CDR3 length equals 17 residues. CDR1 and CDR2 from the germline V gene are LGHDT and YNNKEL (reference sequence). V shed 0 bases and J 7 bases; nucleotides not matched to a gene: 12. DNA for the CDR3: TGTGCCAGCAGCCAAGATCGGGACAGATTAACGTGGCAGCCCCAGCATTTT. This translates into CASSQDRDRLTWQPQHF.

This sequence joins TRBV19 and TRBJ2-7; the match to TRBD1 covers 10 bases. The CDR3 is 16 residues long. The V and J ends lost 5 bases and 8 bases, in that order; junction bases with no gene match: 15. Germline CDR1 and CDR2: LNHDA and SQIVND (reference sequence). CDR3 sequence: CASSGTGAPSSYQQYF. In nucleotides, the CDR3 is TGTGCCAGTAGTGGGACAGGGGCGCCTTCGAGTTACCAGCAGTACTTC.

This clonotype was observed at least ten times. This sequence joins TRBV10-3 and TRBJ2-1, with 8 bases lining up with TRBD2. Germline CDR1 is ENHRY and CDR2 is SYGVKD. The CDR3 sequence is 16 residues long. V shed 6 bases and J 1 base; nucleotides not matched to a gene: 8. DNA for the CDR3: TGTGCCATCAGAAATCCTAGCGGGCCGTCCTACAATGAGCAGTTCTTC. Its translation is CAIRNPSGPSYNEQFF.

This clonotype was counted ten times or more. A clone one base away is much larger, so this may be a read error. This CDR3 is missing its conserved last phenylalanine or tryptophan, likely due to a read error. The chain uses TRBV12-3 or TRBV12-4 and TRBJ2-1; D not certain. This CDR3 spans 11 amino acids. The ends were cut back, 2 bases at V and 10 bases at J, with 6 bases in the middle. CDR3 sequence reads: CASSLFEEQFL. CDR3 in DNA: TGTGCCAGCAGTTTATTTGAGGAGCAGTTCCTC.

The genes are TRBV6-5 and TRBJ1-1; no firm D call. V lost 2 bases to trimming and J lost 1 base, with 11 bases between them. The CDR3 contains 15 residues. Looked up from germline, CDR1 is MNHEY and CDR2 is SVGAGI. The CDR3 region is CASSYRARTNTEAFF. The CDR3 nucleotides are TGTGCCAGCAGTTACCGGGCCAGGACGAACACTGAAGCTTTCTTT.

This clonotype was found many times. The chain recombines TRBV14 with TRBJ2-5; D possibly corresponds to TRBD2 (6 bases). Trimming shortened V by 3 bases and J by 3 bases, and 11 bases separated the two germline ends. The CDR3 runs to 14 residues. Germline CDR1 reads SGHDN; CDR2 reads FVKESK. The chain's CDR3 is CASSHRTIEETQYF. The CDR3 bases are TGTGCCAGCAGCCATAGGACTATTGAAGAGACCCAGTACTTC. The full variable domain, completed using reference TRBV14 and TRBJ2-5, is EAGVTQFPSHSVIEKGQTVTLRCDPISGHDNLYWYRRVMGKEIKFLLHFVKESKQDESGMPNNRFLAERTGGTYSTLKVQPAELEDSGVYFCASSHRTIEETQYFGPGTRLLVL.

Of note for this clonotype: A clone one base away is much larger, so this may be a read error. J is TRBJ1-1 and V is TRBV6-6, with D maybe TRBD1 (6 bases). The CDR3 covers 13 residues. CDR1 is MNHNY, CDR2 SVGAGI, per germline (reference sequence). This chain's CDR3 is CASSSQGNTEALF. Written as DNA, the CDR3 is TGTGCCAGCAGTTCCCAGGGGAACACTGAAGCTCTCTTT.

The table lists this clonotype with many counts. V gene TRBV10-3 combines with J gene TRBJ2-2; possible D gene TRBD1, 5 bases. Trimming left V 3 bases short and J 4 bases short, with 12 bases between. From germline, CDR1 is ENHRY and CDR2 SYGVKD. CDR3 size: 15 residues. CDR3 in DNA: TGTGCCATCAGTGAAGGGCAGGGCCTCACCGGGGAGCTGTTTTTT. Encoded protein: CAISEGQGLTGELFF.

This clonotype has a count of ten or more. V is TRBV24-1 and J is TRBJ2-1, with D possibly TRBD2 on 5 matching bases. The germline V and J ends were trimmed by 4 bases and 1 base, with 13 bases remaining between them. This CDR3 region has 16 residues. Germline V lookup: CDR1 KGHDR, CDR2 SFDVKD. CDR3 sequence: CATSDQTRGSYNEQFF. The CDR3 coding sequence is TGTGCCACCAGTGACCAGACCCGGGGATCCTACAATGAGCAGTTCTTC.

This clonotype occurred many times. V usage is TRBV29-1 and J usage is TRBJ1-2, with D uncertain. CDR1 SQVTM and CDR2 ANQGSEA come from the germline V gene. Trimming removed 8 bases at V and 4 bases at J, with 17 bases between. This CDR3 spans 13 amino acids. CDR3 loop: CSSSSGIGYGYTF. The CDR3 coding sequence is TGCAGCTCATCGTCCGGGATTGGCTATGGCTACACCTTC.

The CDR3 reads CSVETSVEHEQYF. The CDR3 nucleotides are TGCAGCGTTGAGACTAGCGTTGAACACGAGCAGTACTTC. V gene TRBV29-1 combines with J gene TRBJ2-7; 8 bases are a match to TRBD2. CDR1 is SQVTM and CDR2 is ANQGSEA in the germline V gene. This CDR3 is built from 13 residues. J was trimmed by 5 bases and V by 3 bases; bases with no gene match: 6.

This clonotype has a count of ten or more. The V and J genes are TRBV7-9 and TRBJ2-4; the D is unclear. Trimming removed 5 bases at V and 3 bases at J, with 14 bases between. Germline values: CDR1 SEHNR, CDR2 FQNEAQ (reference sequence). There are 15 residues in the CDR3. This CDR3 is CASSPPVVGKNIQYF. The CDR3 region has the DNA TGTGCCAGCAGCCCCCCCGTTGTGGGCAAAAACATTCAGTACTTC.

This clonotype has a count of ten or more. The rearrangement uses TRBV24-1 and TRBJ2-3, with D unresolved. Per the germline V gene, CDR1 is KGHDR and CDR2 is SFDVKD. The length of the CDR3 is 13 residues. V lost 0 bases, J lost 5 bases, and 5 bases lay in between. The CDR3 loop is CATSDLERDTQYF. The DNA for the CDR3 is TGTGCCACCAGTGATTTGGAAAGAGATACGCAGTATTTT.

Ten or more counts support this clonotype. The CDR3 reads CASSLRGVYNEQFF. CDR3 DNA: TGTGCCAGCAGTCTCAGGGGAGTCTACAATGAGCAGTTCTTC. The chain uses TRBV12-3 or TRBV12-4 and TRBJ2-1; tentative D call: TRBD1 (6 bases). The CDR3 extends over 14 amino acids. V was trimmed by 5 bases and J by 3 bases, leaving 11 bases between them.

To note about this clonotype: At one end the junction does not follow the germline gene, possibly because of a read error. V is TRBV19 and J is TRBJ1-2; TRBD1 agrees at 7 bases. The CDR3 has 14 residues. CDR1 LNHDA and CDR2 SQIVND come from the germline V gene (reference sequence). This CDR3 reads CASSIGQGGYGYIF. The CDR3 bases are TGTGCCAGTAGTATAGGACAGGGTGGCTATGGCTACATCTTC. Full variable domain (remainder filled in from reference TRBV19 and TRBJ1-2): DGGITQSPKYLFRKEGQNVTLSCEQNLNHDAMYWYRQDPGQGLRLIYYSQIVNDFQKGDIAEGYSVSREKKESFPLTVTSAQKNPTAFYLCASSIGQGGYGYIFGSGTRLTVV.